The entry that follows covers one T cell receptor (beta chain) sequence. Germline is not matched at one junction end, which may reflect a read error. Germline V gives CDR1 GTSNPN, CDR2 SVGIG (reference sequence). There are 13 residues in the CDR3. MiXCR was run by TCRdb on the 5' RACE reads, yielding one entry per CDR3 protein. The sample lists about 64,000 distinct CDR3 sequences; roughly 22% were seen once. Specimen: memory CD4+ T cells sorted from a lymph node. Subset: memory CD4+ T cells, CD4+CD45RO+CD25-. The chain joins TRBV30 to TRBJ1-4; D is perhaps TRBD1 (6 bases). The TCR originated in a female donor with breast cancer. The CDR3 loop reads CAFQGSTNEELFF. The CDR3 DNA reads TGTGCCTTCCAGGGGTCAACTAATGAAGAACTGTTTTTT.